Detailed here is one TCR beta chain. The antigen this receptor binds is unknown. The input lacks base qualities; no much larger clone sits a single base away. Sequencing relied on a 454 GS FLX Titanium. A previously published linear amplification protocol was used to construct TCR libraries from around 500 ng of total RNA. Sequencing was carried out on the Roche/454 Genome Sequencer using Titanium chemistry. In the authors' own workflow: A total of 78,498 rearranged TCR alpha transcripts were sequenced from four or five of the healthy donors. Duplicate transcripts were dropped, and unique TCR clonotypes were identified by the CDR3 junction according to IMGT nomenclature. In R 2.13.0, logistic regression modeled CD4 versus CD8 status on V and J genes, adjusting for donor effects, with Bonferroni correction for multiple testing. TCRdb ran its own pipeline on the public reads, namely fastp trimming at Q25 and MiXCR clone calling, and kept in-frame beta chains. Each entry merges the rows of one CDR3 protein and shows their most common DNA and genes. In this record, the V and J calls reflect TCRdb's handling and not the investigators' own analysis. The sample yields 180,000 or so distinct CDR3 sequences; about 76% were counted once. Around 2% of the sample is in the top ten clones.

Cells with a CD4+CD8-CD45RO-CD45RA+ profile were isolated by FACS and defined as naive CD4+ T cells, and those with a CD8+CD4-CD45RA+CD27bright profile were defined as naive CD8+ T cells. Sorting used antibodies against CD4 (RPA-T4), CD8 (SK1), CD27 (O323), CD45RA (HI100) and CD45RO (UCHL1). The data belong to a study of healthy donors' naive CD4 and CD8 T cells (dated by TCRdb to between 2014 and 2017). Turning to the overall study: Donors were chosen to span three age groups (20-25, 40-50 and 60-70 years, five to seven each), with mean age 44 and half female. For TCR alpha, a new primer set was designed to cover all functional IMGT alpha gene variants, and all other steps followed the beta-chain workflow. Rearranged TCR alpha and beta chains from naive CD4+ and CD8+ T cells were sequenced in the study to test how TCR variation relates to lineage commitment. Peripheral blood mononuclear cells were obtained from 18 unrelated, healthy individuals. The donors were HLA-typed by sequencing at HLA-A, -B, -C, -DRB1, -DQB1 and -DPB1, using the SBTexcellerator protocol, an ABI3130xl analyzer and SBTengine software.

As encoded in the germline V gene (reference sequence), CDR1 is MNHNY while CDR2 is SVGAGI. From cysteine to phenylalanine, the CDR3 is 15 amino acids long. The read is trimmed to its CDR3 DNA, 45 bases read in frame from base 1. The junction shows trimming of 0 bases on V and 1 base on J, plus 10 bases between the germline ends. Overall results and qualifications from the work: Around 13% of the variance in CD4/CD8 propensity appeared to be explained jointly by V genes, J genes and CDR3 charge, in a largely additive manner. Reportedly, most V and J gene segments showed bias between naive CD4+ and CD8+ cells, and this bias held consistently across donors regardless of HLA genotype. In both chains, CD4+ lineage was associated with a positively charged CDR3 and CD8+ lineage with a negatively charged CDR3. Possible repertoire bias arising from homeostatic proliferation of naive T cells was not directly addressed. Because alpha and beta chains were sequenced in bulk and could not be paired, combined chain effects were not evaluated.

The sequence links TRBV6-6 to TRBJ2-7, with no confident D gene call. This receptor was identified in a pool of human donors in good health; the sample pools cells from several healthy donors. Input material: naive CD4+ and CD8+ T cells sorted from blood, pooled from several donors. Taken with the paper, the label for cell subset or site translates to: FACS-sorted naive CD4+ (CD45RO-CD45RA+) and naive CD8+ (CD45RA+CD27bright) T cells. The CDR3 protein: CASSYSLVESYEQYF. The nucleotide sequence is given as TGTGCCAGCAGTTACTCTCTTGTGGAGTCCTACGAGCAGTACTTC.